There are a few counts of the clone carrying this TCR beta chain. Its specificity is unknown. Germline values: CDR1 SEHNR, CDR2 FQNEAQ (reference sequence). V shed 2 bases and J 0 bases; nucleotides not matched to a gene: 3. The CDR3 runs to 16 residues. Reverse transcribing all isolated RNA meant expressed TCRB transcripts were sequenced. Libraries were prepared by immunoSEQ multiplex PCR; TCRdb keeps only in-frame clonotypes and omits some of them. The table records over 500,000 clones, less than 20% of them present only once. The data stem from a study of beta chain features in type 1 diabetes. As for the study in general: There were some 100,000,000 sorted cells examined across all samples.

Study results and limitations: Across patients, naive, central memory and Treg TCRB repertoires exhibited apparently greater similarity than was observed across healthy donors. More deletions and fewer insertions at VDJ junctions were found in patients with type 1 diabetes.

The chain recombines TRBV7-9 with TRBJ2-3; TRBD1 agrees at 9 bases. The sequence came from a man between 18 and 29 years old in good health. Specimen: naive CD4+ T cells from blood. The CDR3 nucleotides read TGTGCCAGCAGCTTATTTGACAGGGGGAGCACAGATACGCAGTATTTT. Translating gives CASSLFDRGSTDTQYF.